Listed below are T cell receptor beta chains from one sample, sequenced in a study of cytomegalovirus exposure and HLA in healthy donors. Only in-frame clones appear in the TCRdb table, and some are missing; sequencing was by immunoSEQ multiplex PCR. The sample lists 150,000 to 200,000 clones; over 70% were seen once. The sequencing input was PBMCs. The source is a man in his fifties or sixties in good health and CMV-seropositive. The CDR3 runs from the conserved cysteine through the conserved F or W. The D gene is left open where the match is weak. Clone size appears in some rows only: once, few, many, or a class for an expanded clone.

>TRBJ1-2|TRBV10-3|TRBD1|NA
TGTGCCATCAGAGGGGACAGCCTCTATGGCTACACCTTC
CAIRGDSLYGYTF
>TRBJ1-2|TRBV9|TRBD1|few
TGTGCCAGCAGCGTAGGTCAGGGGGACTATGGCTACACCTTC
CASSVGQGDYGYTF
>TRBJ1-5|TRBV6-5|TRBD1|NA
TGTGCCAGCAGTTCGGGCAGGGGGGGCAATCAGCCCCAGCATTTT
CASSSGRGGNQPQHF
>TRBJ2-1|TRBV6-1|TRBD1|NA
TGTGCCAGCAGTGAATACGAGACAGGGGCGAACAATGAGCAGTTCTTC
CASSEYETGANNEQFF
>TRBJ2-3|TRBV6-5|TRBD2|NA
TGTGCCAGCAGTTATAGCGGGAGTTGGGCAGATACGCAGTATTTT
CASSYSGSWADTQYF
>TRBJ2-3|TRBV5-6|TRBD2|NA
TGTGCCAGCAGCTTGGGACTAGCGGGGGATACGCAGTATTTT
CASSLGLAGDTQYF
>TRBJ2-3|TRBV6-1|NA|NA
TGTGCCAGCAGCGGGAGCTCTAACACTGCAGATACGCAGTATTTT
CASSGSSNTADTQYF
>TRBJ2-7|TRBV15|NA|few
TGTGCCACCAGCCCCGGGGTGGCATCCCCCTCCGAGCAGTACTTC
CATSPGVASPSEQYF
>TRBJ1-4|TRBV6-5|NA|NA
TGTGCCAGCAGGCCAGTACGACTGTTTTTT
CASRPVRLFF
>TRBJ2-7|TRBV28|TRBD2|NA
TGTGCCAGCAGGGGGACAGGGACTAGCGGTACCTACGAGCAGTACTTC
CASRGTGTSGTYEQYF
>TRBJ2-1|TRBV9|TRBD2|few
TGTGCCAGCAGCGTTAGCGGGAGGGCCCTCGATGAGCAGTTCTTC
CASSVSGRALDEQFF
>TRBJ2-7|TRBV7-8|TRBD1|NA
TGTGCCAGCAGCCCGCCGGGACAGGGGAGCGAGCAGTACTTC
CASSPPGQGSEQYF
>TRBJ2-7|TRBV6-5|NA|once
TGTGCCAGCACCGCGACTCGGTCCCACTACGAGCAGTACTTC
CASTATRSHYEQYF
>TRBJ1-3|TRBV2|NA|few
TGTGCCAGCATGGCTGGTATGGGCACCCTCTCTGGAAACACCATATATTTT
CASMAGMGTLSGNTIYF
>TRBJ2-3|TRBV5-1|NA|NA
TGCGCCAGCAGCTTGGTTCCGAGCACAGATACGCAGTATTTT
CASSLVPSTDTQYF
>TRBJ2-1|TRBV6-6|NA|once
TGTGCCAGCACTTTGAACGGCGGGGACTCCTACAATGAGCAGTTCTTC
CASTLNGGDSYNEQFF
>TRBJ2-3|TRBV29-1|TRBD2|few
TGCAGCGTTGAATGGGGGGGTTGGACAGATACGCAGTATTTT
CSVEWGGWTDTQYF
>TRBJ1-4|TRBV6-1|TRBD1|NA
TGTGCCAGCAGTGAAGATAGGACAGGTTATGAAAAACTGTTTTTT
CASSEDRTGYEKLFF
>TRBJ2-2|TRBV5-6|TRBD1|NA
TGTGCCAGCAGCTACTGGGACAGGGTGGACGGGGAGCTGTTTTTT
CASSYWDRVDGELFF
>TRBJ1-2|TRBV28|TRBD1|NA
TGTGCCAGCAGCAGAGACAGGGGCCAGGGCTACACCTTC
CASSRDRGQGYTF
>TRBJ2-5|TRBV5-1|NA|NA
TGCGCCTCCTTACGGGAGGGGGCAGAGACCCAGTACTTC
CASLREGAETQYF
>TRBJ2-3|TRBV4-1|NA|NA
TGCGCCAGCAGCCAATTGACTGAGAAGAAGACAGATACGCAGTATTTT
CASSQLTEKKTDTQYF
>TRBJ2-1|TRBV9|NA|NA
TGTGCCAGCAGCGTAGACCTTTTAGATGAGCAGTTCTTC
CASSVDLLDEQFF
>TRBJ1-1|TRBV7-9|NA|NA
TGTGCCAGCAGCCCACAGGGTGTCAGGTGGAACACTGAAGCTTTCTTT
CASSPQGVRWNTEAFF
>TRBJ1-2|TRBV6-1|TRBD1|NA
TGTGCCAGCAGTGAGAGGGACAGAGGCTACACCTTC
CASSERDRGYTF
>TRBJ2-7|TRBV18|NA|NA
TGTGCCAGCTCACCGTCGACAGCAACCTACGAGCAGTACTTC
CASSPSTATYEQYF
>TRBJ2-1|TRBV7-3|TRBD1|NA
TGTGCCAGCAGCGCGGGACAGGAGTCCTACAATGAGCAGTTCTTC
CASSAGQESYNEQFF
>TRBJ2-5|TRBV7-3|TRBD2|once
TGTGCCAGCAGCTTAGAGGGACTAGCGCGAGAGACCCAGTACTTC
CASSLEGLARETQYF
>TRBJ2-2|TRBV29-1|NA|NA
TGCAGCGTTGATTCGGGAGCGGACACCGGGGAGCTGTTTTTT
CSVDSGADTGELFF
>TRBJ1-4|TRBV5-1|TRBD1|NA
TGCGCCAGCAGCCGCGGACAGGAGGGTGAAAAACTGTTTTTT
CASSRGQEGEKLFF
>TRBJ1-2|TRBV5-1|NA|NA
TGCGCCAGCAGCCCCGACAGTTATGGCTACACCTTC
CASSPDSYGYTF
>TRBJ2-5|TRBV5-5|NA|few
TGTGCCAGCAGCTTGTTGTACAGCCAAGAGACCCAGTACTTC
CASSLLYSQETQYF
>TRBJ2-1|TRBV21-1|NA|NA
TGTGCCAGCAGCAAAGTACCGGGACAGGGGTCGAATGAGCAGTTCTTC
CASSKVPGQGSNEQFF
>TRBJ2-7|TRBV6-4|TRBD2|NA
TGTGCCAGCAGTCCCGAAGGACTAGCGGGGTCCTCTGAGCAGTACTTC
CASSPEGLAGSSEQYF
>TRBJ1-4|TRBV18|NA|few
TGTGCCAGCTCACGGGGAGCAACTAATGAAAAACTGTTTTTT
CASSRGATNEKLFF
>TRBJ2-1|TRBV19|TRBD1|NA
TGTGCCAGTAGTCCTGGGGACAGGGTCAATGAGCAGTTCTTC
CASSPGDRVNEQFF
>TRBJ1-2|TRBV30|NA|NA
TGTGCCTGGAGTCTTAACTATGGCTACACCTTC
CAWSLNYGYTF
>TRBJ1-4|TRBV6-1|NA|NA
TGTGCCAGCAGTCCACAGGTCAATGAAAAACTGTTTTTT
CASSPQVNEKLFF
>TRBJ2-7|TRBV2|NA|NA
TGTGCCAGCAGTGAAAGGCAGGGTGCTTCCTACGAGCAGTACTTC
CASSERQGASYEQYF
>TRBJ2-7|TRBV14|TRBD1|NA
TGTGCCAGTAGACAGGGCTACGAGCAGTACTTC
CASRQGYEQYF
>TRBJ1-2|TRBV2|TRBD1|NA
TGTGCCAGCAGTCTTTTACAGGGGACAGGAGGCTACACCTTC
CASSLLQGTGGYTF
>TRBJ1-2|TRBV30|TRBD1|few
TGTGCCTGGAGTGTATTAACAGGGGTTGGCTACACCTTC
CAWSVLTGVGYTF
>TRBJ2-1|TRBV9|NA|NA
TGTGCCAGCAGCCGACTGGATGAGCAGTTCTTC
CASSRLDEQFF
>TRBJ2-7|TRBV4-2|NA|NA
TGTGCCAGCAGCCAAGGAGCGGGCTCCTACGAGCAGTACTTC
CASSQGAGSYEQYF
>TRBJ2-7|TRBV28|TRBD1|NA
TGTGCCAGCAGTGACAGGGGGTACGAGCAGTACTTC
CASSDRGYEQYF
>TRBJ2-1|TRBV5-1|TRBD2|NA
TGCGCCAGCAGCTCACCTACTAGCGGGGGGGCCCATGAGCAGTTCTTC
CASSSPTSGGAHEQFF
>TRBJ1-2|TRBV30|NA|NA
TGTGCCTGGAGTGTACAGCTGAACTATGGCTACACCTTC
CAWSVQLNYGYTF
>TRBJ2-7|TRBV15|NA|few
TGTGCCACCAGCGGACCACAGGGGACTCACCAAAATAGGCTGGGCGAGCAGTACTTC
CATSGPQGTHQNRLGEQYF
>TRBJ2-7|TRBV4-1|NA|NA
TGCGCCAGCAGCCAAGAGGATGGGGGGAAATCCTACGAGCAGTACTTC
CASSQEDGGKSYEQYF
>TRBJ2-7|TRBV9|NA|NA
TGTGCCAGCAGCCCCGGCGTCGCAGGCTACGAGCAGTACTTC
CASSPGVAGYEQYF
>TRBJ1-1|TRBV6-5|TRBD1|once
TGTGCCAGCAGTTACTCGACAGGGGCGAACACTGAAGCTTTCTTT
CASSYSTGANTEAFF
>TRBJ2-7|TRBV9|TRBD1|NA
TGTGCCAGCAGCGCTGGGGGACAGGCCTACGAGCAGTACTTC
CASSAGGQAYEQYF
>TRBJ1-2|TRBV9|NA|NA
TGTGCCAGCAGCCCCAGACTCGCTAACTATGGCTACACCTTC
CASSPRLANYGYTF
>TRBJ1-5|TRBV6-1|NA|NA
TGTGCCAGCAGTGACTACAGGGCAAGGGGCAATCAGCCCCAGCATTTT
CASSDYRARGNQPQHF
>TRBJ1-2|TRBV7-2|TRBD1|NA
TGTGCCAGCAGCTTCGGACAGGCGCGATATGGCTACACCTTC
CASSFGQARYGYTF
>TRBJ1-2|TRBV5-1|NA|NA
TGCGCCAGCAGAGAGAACCAGGGGTTCCTTGGCTACACCTTC
CASRENQGFLGYTF
>TRBJ1-6|TRBV7-9|NA|once
TGTGCCAGCAGCTTAGGACAGCAGTATAATTCACCCCTCCACTTT
CASSLGQQYNSPLHF
>TRBJ2-7|TRBV2|TRBD1|NA
TGTGCCAGCACCCCCTTCACCCTTACAGGGGGTGACTACGAGCAGTACTTC
CASTPFTLTGGDYEQYF